A selection of T cell receptor beta chains follows, all from one sample in a study of T cells after yellow fever vaccination. From the 5' RACE reads, TCRdb called clonotypes with MiXCR, one entry per CDR3 protein. The profile shows approximately 580,000 distinct CDR3 sequences, 17% of them singletons. The sequencing used PBMCs, collected 5 to 6 days after the first yellow fever vaccination. These receptor sequences come from a man younger than 30 who received the YFV17D yellow fever vaccine. CDR3s include the opening cysteine and the closing phenylalanine or tryptophan. A D gene is named only where the DNA matches it firmly. A clone size is listed for some rows: how often the clone was seen (once, few, many), or a class if it is expanded.

clone_size | j_call | v_call | d_call | cdr3_aa | cdr3_nt
- | TRBJ1-2 | TRBV28 | TRBD1 | CASSGTANFNYGYTF | TGTGCCAGCAGCGGGACAGCGAATTTTAACTATGGCTACACCTTC
- | TRBJ2-2 | TRBV7-8 | - | CASSRNTGSGELFF | TGTGCCAGCAGCCGAAATACAGGGTCGGGGGAGCTGTTTTTT
many | TRBJ1-3 | TRBV5-1 | - | CASSAGRQFFSGNTIYF | TGCGCCAGCAGCGCTGGACGACAGTTCTTCTCTGGAAACACCATATATTTT
- | TRBJ2-2 | TRBV6-5 | - | CASSYSIGQGLGGELFF | TGTGCCAGCAGTTACTCGATTGGGCAGGGTTTAGGCGGGGAGCTGTTTTTT
- | TRBJ2-5 | TRBV5-1 | TRBD2 | CASNTLGLAGGYQETQYF | TGCGCCAGCAACACCCTCGGACTAGCGGGGGGGTACCAAGAGACCCAGTACTTC
- | TRBJ1-2 | TRBV11-2 | - | CASSLYDGLGYTF | TGTGCCAGCAGCTTATATGATGGGCTTGGCTACACCTTC
- | TRBJ2-2 | TRBV12-5 | TRBD2 | CASGPAGAGELFF | TGTGCTAGTGGTCCGGCGGGGGCCGGGGAGCTGTTTTTT
- | TRBJ2-1 | TRBV7-6 | TRBD1 | CASSSPLGQGGNEQFF | TGTGCCAGCAGCTCCCCCCTGGGACAGGGTGGCAATGAGCAGTTCTTC
- | TRBJ2-1 | TRBV20-1 | TRBD2 | CSARLPTSGDYNEQFF | TGCAGTGCTAGACTTCCGACTAGCGGAGATTACAATGAGCAGTTCTTC
once | TRBJ1-1 | TRBV12-3/TRBV12-4 | - | CASSASTRGVNTEAFF | TGTGCCAGCAGTGCATCTACCCGAGGGGTGAACACTGAAGCTTTCTTT
few | TRBJ1-1 | TRBV5-1 | - | CASSLGHSMNTEAFF | TGCGCCAGCAGCTTGGGTCACAGTATGAACACTGAAGCTTTCTTT
- | TRBJ2-2 | TRBV12-3/TRBV12-4 | - | CASSLWRGNTGELFF | TGTGCCAGCAGTTTATGGCGGGGCAACACCGGGGAGCTGTTTTTT
- | TRBJ2-3 | TRBV23-1 | - | CASSQCARNDTQYF | TGCGCCAGCAGTCAATGCGCACGGAACGATACGCAGTATTTT
few | TRBJ1-1 | TRBV5-1 | - | CASSLGGDITEAFF | TGCGCCAGCAGCTTGGGCGGGGACATCACTGAAGCTTTCTTT
few | TRBJ2-5 | TRBV6-2/TRBV6-3 | - | CASSYLLAGQETQYF | TGTGCCAGCAGTTACCTACTTGCGGGACAAGAGACCCAGTACTTC
- | TRBJ1-2 | TRBV29-1 | - | CSVAGGPSYGYTF | TGCAGCGTTGCGGGGGGGCCGAGCTATGGCTACACCTTC
- | TRBJ2-7 | TRBV10-3 | TRBD1 | CAISEPGQGYEQYF | TGTGCCATCAGTGAGCCGGGACAGGGCTACGAGCAGTACTTC
few | TRBJ2-5 | TRBV5-1 | TRBD2 | CASKTSGVETQYF | TGCGCCAGCAAGACTAGCGGGGTAGAGACCCAGTACTTC